A selection of T cell receptor beta chains follows, all from one sample in a study of CD8+CD57+ T cells in acquired aplastic anemia. Using its own MiXCR run on the reads, TCRdb lists one record per CDR3 protein. This table holds fewer than 150,000 distinct CDR3 sequences, about 46% found once. The sequenced sample was sorted CD4+, CD8+, or CD8+CD57+ T cells (not recorded which) from PBMCs. Receptors were obtained from a human donor in good health, serving as a control. Each CDR3 is given with its conserved first and last residue. D genes are given only for firm matches. Only part of the rows carry a size: once, few, many, or a class if the clone is expanded.

j_call v_call clone_size d_call cdr3_aa cdr3_nt
TRBJ2-3 TRBV27 NA NA CASSWGSQGTDTQYF TGTGCCAGCAGCTGGGGCTCTCAGGGGACAGATACGCAGTATTTT
TRBJ2-1 TRBV10-3 many TRBD1 CAISTGQIYNEQFF TGTGCCATCAGTACGGGACAGATATACAATGAGCAGTTCTTC
TRBJ2-1 TRBV29-1 NA NA CSGWGQGSYNEQFF TGCAGCGGGTGGGGGCAGGGGTCCTACAATGAGCAGTTCTTC
TRBJ2-2 TRBV6-2/TRBV6-3 many NA CASSLTGIHTGELFF TGTGCCAGCAGCCTAACCGGGATCCACACCGGGGAGCTGTTTTTT
TRBJ2-1 TRBV6-1 few TRBD2 CASNQGLAGGLVF TGTGCCAGCAATCAGGGACTAGCGGGGGGGCTGGTCTTC
TRBJ2-7 TRBV29-1 NA TRBD1 CSVVSRGRTTYEQYF TGCAGCGTTGTGTCCAGGGGGCGGACCACCTACGAGCAGTACTTC
TRBJ1-4 TRBV7-2 many NA CASSIRTNQVWEKLFF TGTGCCAGCAGCATCCGGACCAACCAAGTATGGGAAAAACTGTTTTTT
TRBJ2-3 TRBV11-2 NA TRBD2 CASSTGGAGGPGDTQYF TGTGCCAGCAGCACAGGAGGGGCGGGGGGGCCAGGAGATACGCAGTATTTT
TRBJ1-2 TRBV2 NA NA CASSTDSRRYGYTF TGTGCCAGCAGTACGGACTCCCGGCGGTATGGCTACACCTTC
TRBJ2-5 TRBV7-9 many TRBD1 CASSDLTGVQETQYF TGTGCCAGCAGCGATCTAACAGGGGTACAAGAGACCCAGTACTTC
TRBJ2-5 TRBV7-2 many TRBD2 CASSLASAGGLETQYF TGTGCCAGCAGCTTAGCGTCCGCGGGGGGCCTAGAGACCCAGTACTTC
TRBJ1-2 TRBV27 many NA CASSPHLALLYGYTF TGTGCCAGCAGTCCCCATCTTGCACTCCTCTATGGCTACACCTTC
TRBJ2-5 TRBV29-1 once NA CSVRAGNQPQYF TGCAGCGTTCGGGCCGGGAATCAGCCCCAGTACTTC
TRBJ1-2 TRBV19 NA TRBD1 CASSIQGDHGYTF TGTGCCAGTAGTATACAGGGGGATCATGGCTACACCTTC
TRBJ2-5 TRBV10-3 once TRBD1 CAISGQDRGRLETQYF TGTGCCATCAGTGGTCAGGACAGGGGGAGGTTGGAGACCCAGTACTTC
TRBJ1-6 TRBV6-5 many NA CASSYRQDNSPLHF TGTGCCAGCAGTTACAGGCAAGATAATTCACCCCTCCACTTT
TRBJ2-1 TRBV29-1 few NA CSVEGAYNEQFF TGCAGCGTTGAGGGAGCGTACAATGAGCAGTTCTTC
TRBJ2-1 TRBV19 many TRBD2 CASTDGGSAGGQFF TGTGCCAGTACCGACGGCGGATCCGCGGGAGGGCAGTTCTTC
TRBJ1-2 TRBV19 NA TRBD1 CASSMRPGQQGYGYTF TGTGCCAGTAGTATGCGCCCGGGACAGCAGGGCTATGGCTACACCTTC
TRBJ1-2 TRBV7-9 many NA CASSLTRVNYGYTF TGTGCCAGCAGCTTAACACGGGTCAACTATGGCTACACCTTC
TRBJ2-7 TRBV25-1 once NA CASSASDKAYEQYF TGTGCCAGCAGCGCAAGCGACAAGGCCTACGAGCAGTACTTC
TRBJ1-1 TRBV29-1 NA NA CSGSQGRDTEAFF TGCAGCGGATCCCAGGGTAGGGACACTGAAGCTTTCTTT
TRBJ2-7 TRBV10-1 NA TRBD2 CASSDQLAGGTQYF TGCGCCAGCAGTGACCAACTAGCGGGAGGAACGCAGTACTTC
TRBJ2-3 TRBV4-2 NA NA CASSQERAGPPTDTQYF TGTGCCAGCAGCCAAGAACGGGCAGGGCCCCCCACAGATACGCAGTATTTT
TRBJ1-2 TRBV29-1 NA NA CSVEDPGYNGYTF TGCAGCGTTGAAGACCCAGGGTACAATGGCTACACCTTC
TRBJ2-7 TRBV19 once TRBD2 CASSIGAGTSYEQYF TGTGCCAGTAGTATAGGAGCGGGAACCTCCTACGAGCAGTACTTC
TRBJ1-1 TRBV7-3 many NA CASSLTGRTEAFF TGTGCCAGCAGCTTAACGGGCAGGACTGAAGCTTTCTTT
TRBJ2-4 TRBV6-2/TRBV6-3 NA TRBD1 CASSYSLGQDRLWAKNIQYF TGTGCCAGCAGTTACTCCTTGGGACAGGATCGGTTATGGGCCAAAAACATTCAGTACTTC
TRBJ1-6 TRBV19 many TRBD1 CASSIPGTEHNSPLHF TGTGCCAGTAGTATACCCGGGACAGAGCATAATTCACCCCTCCACTTT
TRBJ2-7 TRBV2 once NA CASSLTYYEQYF TGTGCCAGCAGCCTCACATACTACGAGCAGTACTTC
TRBJ2-3 TRBV29-1 many NA CSVQETSTDTQYF TGCAGCGTACAGGAAACTAGCACAGATACGCAGTATTTT
TRBJ1-1 TRBV20-1 NA TRBD1 CSARTGMNAEAFF TGCAGTGCCCGGACAGGCATGAACGCTGAAGCTTTCTTT
TRBJ1-4 TRBV5-6 NA NA CASSIVAGKLFF TGTGCCAGTAGTATCGTTGCAGGGAAACTGTTTTTT
TRBJ2-1 TRBV27 many TRBD1 CASRKDRVPTNEQFF TGTGCCAGCAGGAAAGACAGGGTCCCAACCAATGAGCAGTTCTTC
TRBJ2-1 TRBV6-5 many NA CASRYVVPEQFF TGTGCCAGCAGGTACGTTGTCCCTGAGCAGTTCTTC
TRBJ1-2 TRBV7-2 many NA CASSSGWEGYGYTF TGTGCCAGCAGCTCGGGATGGGAAGGCTATGGCTACACCTTC
TRBJ2-1 TRBV29-1 once NA CSVEDGSLPYSYNEQFF TGCAGCGTTGAAGACGGTAGCCTACCCTACTCCTACAATGAGCAGTTCTTC
TRBJ2-1 TRBV6-2/TRBV6-3 many TRBD2 CASSYSLPSGVGYNEQFF TGTGCCAGCAGTTACTCGCTGCCTAGCGGGGTGGGCTACAATGAGCAGTTCTTC
TRBJ1-6 TRBV5-6 many NA CASSLGEGRSYNSPLHF TGTGCCAGCAGCTTGGGGGAGGGAAGGTCCTATAATTCACCCCTCCACTTT
TRBJ2-7 TRBV5-1 few TRBD1 CASSPGDRGDEQYF TGCGCCAGCAGCCCCGGGGACAGGGGGGACGAGCAGTACTTC
TRBJ2-7 TRBV7-6 NA NA CASSLTDSLGEQYF TGTGCCAGCAGCTTAACGGACAGTTTAGGCGAGCAGTACTTC
TRBJ1-1 TRBV19 many TRBD1 CASSIRDREELAFF TGTGCCAGTAGTATCCGGGACAGGGAGGAACTGGCTTTCTTT
TRBJ2-3 TRBV29-1 NA TRBD2 CSVTGTSGGNTDTQYF TGCAGCGTTACCGGGACTAGCGGGGGGAACACAGATACGCAGTATTTT
TRBJ2-7 TRBV20-1 NA TRBD2 CSASKLAGATYEQYF TGCAGTGCTAGTAAGCTAGCGGGGGCGACCTACGAGCAGTACTTC
TRBJ2-1 TRBV6-5 many TRBD2 CASKGLAGDNEQFF TGTGCCAGCAAAGGACTAGCGGGGGACAATGAGCAGTTCTTC
TRBJ1-6 TRBV5-1 many NA CASSLSPTTAANSPLHF TGCGCCAGCAGCTTATCCCCAACTACGGCAGCCAATTCACCCCTCCACTTT
TRBJ2-5 TRBV20-1 many NA CSASQGGGRETQYF TGCAGTGCTAGCCAGGGAGGGGGCAGAGAGACCCAGTACTTC
TRBJ1-2 TRBV6-5 many NA CASSYSGGNYGYTF TGTGCCAGCAGTTACTCAGGCGGCAACTATGGCTACACCTTC
TRBJ2-7 TRBV5-1 many TRBD2 CASSLSSGGSYEQYF TGCGCCAGCAGCTTGTCATCGGGGGGGTCCTACGAGCAGTACTTC
TRBJ1-1 TRBV10-2 few NA CASSERGIEAFF TGCGCCAGCAGTGAGAGGGGCATTGAAGCTTTCTTT
TRBJ2-7 TRBV11-2 NA NA CASSSSVGYEQYF TGTGCCAGCAGCTCCTCAGTTGGGTACGAGCAGTACTTC
TRBJ1-1 TRBV10-3 NA TRBD1 CAISRGQGTEAFF TGTGCCATCAGCAGGGGGCAAGGCACTGAAGCTTTCTTT
TRBJ2-3 TRBV5-1 NA NA CASSAAVERADTQYF TGCGCCAGCAGCGCGGCCGTGGAGCGGGCAGATACGCAGTATTTT
TRBJ2-7 TRBV7-7 NA NA CASSPGWEQYF TGTGCCAGCAGCCCGGGATGGGAGCAGTACTTC
TRBJ2-3 TRBV2 NA NA CASSGSSWLLNTQYF TGTGCCAGCAGCGGGAGTAGCTGGTTATTAAATACGCAGTATTTC
TRBJ2-3 TRBV10-3 NA TRBD2 CAISGSGGTDTQYF TGTGCCATTTCGGGTAGCGGGGGAACAGATACGCAGTATTTT
TRBJ1-4 TRBV7-8 NA NA CASSSKKTGRTEKLFF TGTGCCAGCAGCTCAAAAAAGACAGGAAGAACTGAAAAACTGTTTTTT
TRBJ2-3 TRBV4-3 many NA CASSGRTTTDTQYF TGCGCCAGCAGCGGGAGGACTACTACAGATACGCAGTATTTT
TRBJ1-5 TRBV2 once TRBD1 CASGTDNQPQHF TGTGCCAGCGGGACAGACAATCAGCCCCAGCATTTT